This T cell receptor beta chain is drawn from a study of shared clonotypes between healthy human individuals. The CDR3 covers 15 residues. Germline V lookup: CDR1 MDHEN, CDR2 SYDVKM. V was cut by 8 bases and J by 2 bases, with 19 bases left in between. Assay used: immunoSEQ multiplex PCR; TCRdb lists only in-frame clones, some missing. There are 2 million to 3 million clones in the sample; over 85% occur only once, and 0.35% to 0.45% lies in the top ten. This TCR was recovered from a man aged 18-30 years in good health. Some clones in this sample may be carry-over from other donors' samples. The J gene is TRBJ2-7, the V gene TRBV28; D may match TRBD1 or TRBD2 (5 bases each). Sequenced material: naive CD4+ T cells from PBMCs. The subset was: CD45RA+ positively selected. CDR3 DNA: TGTGCCAGCCTTTTTGGGGGTCTAGGGGCCTACGAGCAGTACTTC. It translates to CASLFGGLGAYEQYF.